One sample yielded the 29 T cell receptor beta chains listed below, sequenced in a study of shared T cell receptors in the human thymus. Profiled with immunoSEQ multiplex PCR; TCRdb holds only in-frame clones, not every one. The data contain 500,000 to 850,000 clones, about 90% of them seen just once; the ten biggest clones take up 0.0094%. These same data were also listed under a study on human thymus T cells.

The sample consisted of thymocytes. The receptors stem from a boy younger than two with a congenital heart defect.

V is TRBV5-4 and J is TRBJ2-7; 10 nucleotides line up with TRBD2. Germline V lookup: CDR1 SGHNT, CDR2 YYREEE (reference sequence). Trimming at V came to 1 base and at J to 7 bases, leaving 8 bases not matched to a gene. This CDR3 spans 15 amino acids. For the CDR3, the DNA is TGTGCCAGCAGCTTGATTTCTAGCGGGAGCCCTGAGCAGTACTTC. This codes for CASSLISSGSPEQYF.

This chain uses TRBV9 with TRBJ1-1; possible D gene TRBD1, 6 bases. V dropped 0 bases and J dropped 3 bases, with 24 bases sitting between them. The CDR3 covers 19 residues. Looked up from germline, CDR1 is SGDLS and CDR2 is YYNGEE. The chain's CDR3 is CASSVGGPRGGRTHTEAFF. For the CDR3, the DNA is TGTGCCAGCAGCGTAGGAGGGCCGAGGGGGGGTCGGACCCACACTGAAGCTTTCTTT.

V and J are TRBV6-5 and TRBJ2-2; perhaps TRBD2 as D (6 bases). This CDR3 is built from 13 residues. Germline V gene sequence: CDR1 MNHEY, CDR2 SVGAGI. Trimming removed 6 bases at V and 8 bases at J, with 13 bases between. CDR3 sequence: CASSSLGGGELFF. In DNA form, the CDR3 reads TGTGCCAGCAGCTCGCTGGGGGGAGGGGAGCTGTTTTTT.

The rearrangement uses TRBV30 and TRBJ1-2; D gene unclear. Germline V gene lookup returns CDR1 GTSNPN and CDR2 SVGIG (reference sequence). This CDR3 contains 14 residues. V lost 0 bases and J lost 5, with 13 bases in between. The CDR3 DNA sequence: TGTGCCTGGAGTGTAGAGGGAGACTGGTATGGCTACACCTTC. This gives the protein CAWSVEGDWYGYTF. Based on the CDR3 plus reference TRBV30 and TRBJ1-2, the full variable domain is SQTIHQWPATLVQPVGSPLSLECTVEGTSNPNLYWYRQAAGRGLQLLFYSVGIGQISSEVPQNLSASRPQDRQFILSSKKLLLSDSGFYLCAWSVEGDWYGYTFGSGTRLTVV.

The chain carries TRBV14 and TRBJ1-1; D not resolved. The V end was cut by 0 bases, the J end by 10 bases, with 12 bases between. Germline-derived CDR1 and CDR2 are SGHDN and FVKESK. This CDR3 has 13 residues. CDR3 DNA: TGTGCCAGCAGCCAAGAATACGGGGATGGAGCTTTCTTT. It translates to CASSQEYGDGAFF.

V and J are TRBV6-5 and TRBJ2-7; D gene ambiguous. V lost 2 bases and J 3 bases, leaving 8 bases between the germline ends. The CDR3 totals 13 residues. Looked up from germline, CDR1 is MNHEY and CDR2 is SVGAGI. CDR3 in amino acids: CASSYSRFYEQYF. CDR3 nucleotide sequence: TGTGCCAGCAGTTACAGCCGGTTCTACGAGCAGTACTTC.

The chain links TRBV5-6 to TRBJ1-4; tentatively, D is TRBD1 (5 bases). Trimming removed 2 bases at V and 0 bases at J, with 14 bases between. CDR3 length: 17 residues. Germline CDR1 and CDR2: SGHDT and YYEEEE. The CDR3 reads CASSFRGRPATNEKLFF. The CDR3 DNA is TGTGCCAGCAGCTTTAGGGGCAGACCTGCAACTAATGAAAAACTGTTTTTT. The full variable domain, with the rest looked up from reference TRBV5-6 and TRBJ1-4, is DAGVTQSPTHLIKTRGQQVTLRCSPKSGHDTVSWYQQALGQGPQFIFQYYEEEERQRGNFPDRFSGHQFPNYSSELNVNALLLGDSALYLCASSFRGRPATNEKLFFGSGTQLSVL.

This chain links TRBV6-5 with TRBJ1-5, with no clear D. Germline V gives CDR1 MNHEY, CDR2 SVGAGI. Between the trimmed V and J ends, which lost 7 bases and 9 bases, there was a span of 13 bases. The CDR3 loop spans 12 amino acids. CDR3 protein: CASKSVRAPQHF. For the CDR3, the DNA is TGTGCCAGCAAGTCCGTGAGGGCGCCCCAGCATTTT.

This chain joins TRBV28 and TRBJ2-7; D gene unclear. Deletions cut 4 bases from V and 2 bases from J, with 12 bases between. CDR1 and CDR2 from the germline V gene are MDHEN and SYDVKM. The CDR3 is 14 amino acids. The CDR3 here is CASSYLGFTYEQYF. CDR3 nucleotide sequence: TGTGCCAGCAGTTACCTCGGGTTCACCTACGAGCAGTACTTC.

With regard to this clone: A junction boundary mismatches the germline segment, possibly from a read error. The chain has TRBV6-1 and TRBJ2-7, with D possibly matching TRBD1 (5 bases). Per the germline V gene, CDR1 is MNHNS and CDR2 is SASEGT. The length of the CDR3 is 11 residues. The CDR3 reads CASSERSGRNF. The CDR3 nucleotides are TGTGCCAGCAGTGAACGGTCAGGGCGGAACTTC.

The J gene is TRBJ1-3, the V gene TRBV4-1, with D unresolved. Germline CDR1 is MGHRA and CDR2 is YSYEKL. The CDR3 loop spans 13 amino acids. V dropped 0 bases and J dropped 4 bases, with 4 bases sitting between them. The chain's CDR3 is CASSQDRGNTIYF. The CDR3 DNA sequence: TGCGCCAGCAGCCAAGACCGGGGAAACACCATATATTTT.

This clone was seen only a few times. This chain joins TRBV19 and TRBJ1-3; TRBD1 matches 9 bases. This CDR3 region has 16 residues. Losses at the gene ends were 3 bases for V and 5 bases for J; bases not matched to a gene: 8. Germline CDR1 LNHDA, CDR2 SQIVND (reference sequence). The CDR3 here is CASSIQGQGNRNTIYF. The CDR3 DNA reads TGTGCCAGTAGTATCCAGGGACAGGGAAACAGAAACACCATATATTTT. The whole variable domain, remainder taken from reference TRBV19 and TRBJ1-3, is DGGITQSPKYLFRKEGQNVTLSCEQNLNHDAMYWYRQDPGQGLRLIYYSQIVNDFQKGDIAEGYSVSREKKESFPLTVTSAQKNPTAFYLCASSIQGQGNRNTIYFGEGSWLTVV.

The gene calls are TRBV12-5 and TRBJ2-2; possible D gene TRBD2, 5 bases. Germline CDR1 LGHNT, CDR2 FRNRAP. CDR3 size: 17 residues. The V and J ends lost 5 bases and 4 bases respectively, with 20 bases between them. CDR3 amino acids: CASGPPPVGEVTGELFF. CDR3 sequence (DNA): TGTGCTAGTGGTCCTCCCCCGGTGGGAGAAGTCACCGGGGAGCTGTTTTTT.

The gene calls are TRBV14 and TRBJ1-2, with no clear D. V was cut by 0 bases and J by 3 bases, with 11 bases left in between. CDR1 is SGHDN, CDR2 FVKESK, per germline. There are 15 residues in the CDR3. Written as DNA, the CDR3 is TGTGCCAGCAGCCAAGATATATACGGTGACTATGGCTACACCTTC. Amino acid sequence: CASSQDIYGDYGYTF.

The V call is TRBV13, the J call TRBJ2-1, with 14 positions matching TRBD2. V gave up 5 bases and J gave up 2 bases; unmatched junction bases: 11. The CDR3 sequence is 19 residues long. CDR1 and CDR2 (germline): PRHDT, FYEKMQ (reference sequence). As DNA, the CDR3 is TGTGCCAGCAGCCTAACAGGGACTAGCGGGGGCTCTCCCTACAATGAGCAGTTCTTC. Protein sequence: CASSLTGTSGGSPYNEQFF.

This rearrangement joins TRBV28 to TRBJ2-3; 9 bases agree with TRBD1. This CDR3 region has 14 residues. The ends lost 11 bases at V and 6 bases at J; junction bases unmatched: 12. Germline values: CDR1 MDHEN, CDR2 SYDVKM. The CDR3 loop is CASNRDRVEDTQYF. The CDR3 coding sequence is TGTGCCTCTAACCGGGACAGGGTTGAGGATACGCAGTATTTT.

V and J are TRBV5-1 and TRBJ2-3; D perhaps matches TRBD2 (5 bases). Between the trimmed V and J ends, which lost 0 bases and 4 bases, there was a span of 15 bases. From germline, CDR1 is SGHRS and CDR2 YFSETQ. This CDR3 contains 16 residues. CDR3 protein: CASSLGSKGLPDTQYF. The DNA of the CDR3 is TGCGCCAGCAGCTTGGGTTCGAAAGGACTTCCAGATACGCAGTATTTT.

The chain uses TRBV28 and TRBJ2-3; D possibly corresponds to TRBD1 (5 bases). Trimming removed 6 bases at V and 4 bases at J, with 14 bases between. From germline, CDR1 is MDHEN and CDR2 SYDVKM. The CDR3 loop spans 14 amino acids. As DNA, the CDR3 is TGTGCCAGCAGCACGACAGAGACTCCAGATACGCAGTATTTT. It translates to CASSTTETPDTQYF.

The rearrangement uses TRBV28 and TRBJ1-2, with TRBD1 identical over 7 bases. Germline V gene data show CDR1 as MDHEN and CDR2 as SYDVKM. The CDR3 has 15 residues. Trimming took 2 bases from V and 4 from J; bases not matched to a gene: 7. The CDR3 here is CASSLRTGPVYGYTF. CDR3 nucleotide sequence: TGTGCCAGCAGTTTACGGACAGGCCCCGTCTATGGCTACACCTTC.

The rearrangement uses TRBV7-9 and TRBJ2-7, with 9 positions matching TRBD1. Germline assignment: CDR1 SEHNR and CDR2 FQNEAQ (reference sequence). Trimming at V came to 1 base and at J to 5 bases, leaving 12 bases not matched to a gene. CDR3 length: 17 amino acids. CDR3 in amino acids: CASSLGDPGQGRDEQYF. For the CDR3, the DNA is TGTGCCAGCAGCTTAGGGGATCCGGGACAGGGTCGCGACGAGCAGTACTTC.

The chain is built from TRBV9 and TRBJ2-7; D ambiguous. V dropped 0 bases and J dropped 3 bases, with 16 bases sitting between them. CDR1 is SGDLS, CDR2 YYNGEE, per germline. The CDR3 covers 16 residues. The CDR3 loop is CASSVDDRGLGYEQYF. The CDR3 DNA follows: TGTGCCAGCAGCGTAGACGATAGAGGATTAGGCTACGAGCAGTACTTC.

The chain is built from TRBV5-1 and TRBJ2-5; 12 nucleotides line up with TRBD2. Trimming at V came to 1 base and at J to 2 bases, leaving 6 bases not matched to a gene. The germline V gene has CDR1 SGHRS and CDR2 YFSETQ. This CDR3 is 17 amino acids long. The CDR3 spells CASSLKSSGGEQETQYF. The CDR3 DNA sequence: TGCGCCAGCAGCTTGAAATCTAGCGGGGGGGAGCAAGAGACCCAGTACTTC.

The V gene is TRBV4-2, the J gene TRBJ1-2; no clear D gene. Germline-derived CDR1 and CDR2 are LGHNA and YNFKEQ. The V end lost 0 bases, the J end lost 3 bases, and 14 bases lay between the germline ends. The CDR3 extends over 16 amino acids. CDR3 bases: TGTGCCAGCAGCCAAGATAGGGAGGGCGGGTACTATGGCTACACCTTC. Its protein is CASSQDREGGYYGYTF.

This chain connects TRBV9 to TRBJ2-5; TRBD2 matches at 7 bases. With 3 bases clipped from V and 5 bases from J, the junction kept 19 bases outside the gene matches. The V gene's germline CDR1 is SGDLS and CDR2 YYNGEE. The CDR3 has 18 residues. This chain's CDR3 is CASSGPTEGGGPTETQYF. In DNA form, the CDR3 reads TGTGCCAGCAGCGGACCCACTGAGGGCGGGGGTCCCACGGAGACCCAGTACTTC.

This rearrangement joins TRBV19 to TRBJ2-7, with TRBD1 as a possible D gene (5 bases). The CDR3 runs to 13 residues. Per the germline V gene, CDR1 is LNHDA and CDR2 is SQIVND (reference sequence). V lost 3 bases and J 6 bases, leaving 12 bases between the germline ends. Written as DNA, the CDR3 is TGTGCCAGTAGTATTTTTATAGGGGCCGAGCAGTACTTC. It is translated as CASSIFIGAEQYF.

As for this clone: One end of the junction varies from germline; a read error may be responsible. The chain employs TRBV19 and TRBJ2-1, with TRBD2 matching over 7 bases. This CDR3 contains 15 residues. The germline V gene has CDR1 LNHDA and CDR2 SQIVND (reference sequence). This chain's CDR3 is CASSPGGLHYDEQFF. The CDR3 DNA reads TGTGCCAGTTCCCCGGGGGGACTTCACTACGATGAGCAGTTCTTC.

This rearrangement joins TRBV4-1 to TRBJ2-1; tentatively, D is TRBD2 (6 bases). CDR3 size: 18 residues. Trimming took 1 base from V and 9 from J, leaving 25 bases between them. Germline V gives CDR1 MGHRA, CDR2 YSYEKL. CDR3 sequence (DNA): TGCGCCAGCAGCCAAGTTCTGGGTTTGGGGGGAGTTTTGGCTGAGCAGTTCTTC. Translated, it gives CASSQVLGLGGVLAEQFF.

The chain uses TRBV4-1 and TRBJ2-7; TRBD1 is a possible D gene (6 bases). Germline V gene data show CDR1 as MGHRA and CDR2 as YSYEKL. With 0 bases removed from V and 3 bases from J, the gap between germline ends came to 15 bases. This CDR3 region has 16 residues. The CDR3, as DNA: TGCGCCAGCAGCCAAGAGGCCCACAGGGACCTCTACGAGCAGTACTTC. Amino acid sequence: CASSQEAHRDLYEQYF.

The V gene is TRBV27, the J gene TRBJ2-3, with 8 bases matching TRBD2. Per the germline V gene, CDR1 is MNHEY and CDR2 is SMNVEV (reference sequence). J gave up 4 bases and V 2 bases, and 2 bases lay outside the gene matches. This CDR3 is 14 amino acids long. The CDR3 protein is CASSLNGGADTQYF. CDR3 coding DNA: TGTGCCAGCAGTTTAAACGGGGGGGCAGATACGCAGTATTTT.